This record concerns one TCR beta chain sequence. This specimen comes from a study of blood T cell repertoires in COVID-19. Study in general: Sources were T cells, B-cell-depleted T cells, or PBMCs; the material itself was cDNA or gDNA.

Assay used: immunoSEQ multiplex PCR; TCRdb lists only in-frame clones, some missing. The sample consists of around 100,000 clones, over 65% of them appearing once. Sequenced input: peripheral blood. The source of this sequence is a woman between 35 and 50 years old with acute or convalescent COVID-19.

In DNA, the CDR3 is TGCGCCAGCAGTGCCGACAGGGATGGCTACACCTTC. Protein sequence: CASSADRDGYTF. The V call is TRBV5-1, the J call TRBJ1-2; 7 positions agree with TRBD1. This CDR3 is built from 12 residues. Trimming at V came to 5 bases and at J to 6 bases, leaving 4 bases not matched to a gene. Germline V gene sequence: CDR1 SGHRS, CDR2 YFSETQ. Using reference TRBV5-1 and TRBJ1-2 for the parts outside the CDR3, the full variable domain is KAGVTQTPRYLIKTRGQQVTLSCSPISGHRSVSWYQQTPGQGLQFLFEYFSETQRNKGNFPGRFSGRQFSNSRSEMNVSTLELGDSALYLCASSADRDGYTFGSGTRLTVV.